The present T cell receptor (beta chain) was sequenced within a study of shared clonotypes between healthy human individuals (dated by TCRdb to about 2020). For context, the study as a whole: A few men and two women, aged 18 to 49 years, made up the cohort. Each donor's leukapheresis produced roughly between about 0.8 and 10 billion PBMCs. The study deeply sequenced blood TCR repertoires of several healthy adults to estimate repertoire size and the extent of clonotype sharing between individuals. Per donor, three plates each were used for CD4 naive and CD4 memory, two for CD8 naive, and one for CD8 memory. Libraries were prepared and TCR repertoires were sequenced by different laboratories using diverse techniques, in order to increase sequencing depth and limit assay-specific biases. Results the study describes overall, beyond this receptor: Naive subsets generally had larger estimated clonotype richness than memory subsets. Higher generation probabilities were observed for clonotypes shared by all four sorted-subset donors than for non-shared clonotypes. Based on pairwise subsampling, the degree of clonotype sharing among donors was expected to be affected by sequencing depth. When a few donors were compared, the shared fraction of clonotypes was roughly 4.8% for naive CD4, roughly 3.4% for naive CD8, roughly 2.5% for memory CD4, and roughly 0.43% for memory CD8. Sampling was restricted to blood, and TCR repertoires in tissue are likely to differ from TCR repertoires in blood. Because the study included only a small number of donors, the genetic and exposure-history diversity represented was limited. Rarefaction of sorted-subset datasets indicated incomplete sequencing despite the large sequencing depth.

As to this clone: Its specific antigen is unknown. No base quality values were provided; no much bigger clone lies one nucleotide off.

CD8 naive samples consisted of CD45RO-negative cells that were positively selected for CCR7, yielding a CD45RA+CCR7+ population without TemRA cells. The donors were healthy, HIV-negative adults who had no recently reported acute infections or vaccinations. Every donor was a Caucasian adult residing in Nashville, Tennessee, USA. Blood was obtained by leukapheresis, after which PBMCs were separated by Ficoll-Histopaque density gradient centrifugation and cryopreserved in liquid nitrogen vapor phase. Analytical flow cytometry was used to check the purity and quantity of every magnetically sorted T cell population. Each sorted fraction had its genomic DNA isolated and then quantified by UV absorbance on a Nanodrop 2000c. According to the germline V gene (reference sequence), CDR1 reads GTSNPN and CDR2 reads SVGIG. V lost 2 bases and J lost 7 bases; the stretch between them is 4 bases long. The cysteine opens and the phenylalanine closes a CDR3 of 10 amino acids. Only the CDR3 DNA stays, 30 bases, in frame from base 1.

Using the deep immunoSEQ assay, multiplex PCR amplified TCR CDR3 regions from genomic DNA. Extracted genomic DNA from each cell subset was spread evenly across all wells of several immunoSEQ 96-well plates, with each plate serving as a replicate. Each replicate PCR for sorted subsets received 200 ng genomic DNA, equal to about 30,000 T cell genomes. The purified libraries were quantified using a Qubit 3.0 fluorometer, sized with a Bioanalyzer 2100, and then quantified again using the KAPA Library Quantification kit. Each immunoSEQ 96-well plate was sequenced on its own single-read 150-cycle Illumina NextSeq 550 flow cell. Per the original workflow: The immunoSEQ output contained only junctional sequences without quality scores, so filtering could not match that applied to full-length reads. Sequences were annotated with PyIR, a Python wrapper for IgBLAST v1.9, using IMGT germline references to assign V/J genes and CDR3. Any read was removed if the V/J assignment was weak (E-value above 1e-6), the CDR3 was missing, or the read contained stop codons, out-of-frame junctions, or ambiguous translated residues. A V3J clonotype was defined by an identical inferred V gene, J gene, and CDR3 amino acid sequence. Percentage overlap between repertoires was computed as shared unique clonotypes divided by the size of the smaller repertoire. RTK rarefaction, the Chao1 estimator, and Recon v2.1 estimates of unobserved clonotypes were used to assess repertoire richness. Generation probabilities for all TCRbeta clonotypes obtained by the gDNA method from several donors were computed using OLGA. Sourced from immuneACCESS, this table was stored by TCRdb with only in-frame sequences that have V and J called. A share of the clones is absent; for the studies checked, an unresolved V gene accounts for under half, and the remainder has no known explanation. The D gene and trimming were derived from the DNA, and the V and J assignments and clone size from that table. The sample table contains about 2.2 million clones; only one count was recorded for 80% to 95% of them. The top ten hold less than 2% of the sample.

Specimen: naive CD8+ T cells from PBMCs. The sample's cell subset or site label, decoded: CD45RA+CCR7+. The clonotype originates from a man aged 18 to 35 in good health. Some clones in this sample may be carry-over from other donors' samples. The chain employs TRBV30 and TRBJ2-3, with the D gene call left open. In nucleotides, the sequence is TGTGCCTGGAGTAAAAATACGCAGTATTTT. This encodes CAWSKNTQYF.